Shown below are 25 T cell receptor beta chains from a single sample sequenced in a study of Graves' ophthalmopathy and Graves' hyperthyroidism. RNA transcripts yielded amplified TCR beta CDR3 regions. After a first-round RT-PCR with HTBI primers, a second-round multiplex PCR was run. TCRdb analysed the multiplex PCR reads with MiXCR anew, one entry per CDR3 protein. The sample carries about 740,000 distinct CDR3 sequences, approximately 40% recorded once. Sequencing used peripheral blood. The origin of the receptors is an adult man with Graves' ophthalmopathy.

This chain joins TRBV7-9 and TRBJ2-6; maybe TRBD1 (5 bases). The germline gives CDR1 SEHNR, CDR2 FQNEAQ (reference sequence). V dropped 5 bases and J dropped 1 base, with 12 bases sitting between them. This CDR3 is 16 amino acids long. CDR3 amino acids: CASSVDSNSGANVLTF. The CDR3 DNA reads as TGTGCCAGCAGCGTAGACAGTAATTCTGGGGCCAACGTCCTGACTTTC.

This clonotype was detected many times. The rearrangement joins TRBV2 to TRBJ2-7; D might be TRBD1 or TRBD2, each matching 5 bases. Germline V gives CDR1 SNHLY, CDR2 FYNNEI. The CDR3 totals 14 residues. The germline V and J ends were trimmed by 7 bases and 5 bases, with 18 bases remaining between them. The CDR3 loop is CASNQGAAWDEQYF. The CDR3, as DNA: TGTGCCAGCAACCAGGGAGCGGCCTGGGACGAGCAGTACTTC. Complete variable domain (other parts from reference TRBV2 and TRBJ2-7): EPEVTQTPSHQVTQMGQEVILRCVPISNHLYFYWYRQILGQKVEFLVSFYNNEISEKSEIFDDQFSVERPDGSNFTLKIRSTKLEDSAMYFCASNQGAAWDEQYFGPGTRLTVT.

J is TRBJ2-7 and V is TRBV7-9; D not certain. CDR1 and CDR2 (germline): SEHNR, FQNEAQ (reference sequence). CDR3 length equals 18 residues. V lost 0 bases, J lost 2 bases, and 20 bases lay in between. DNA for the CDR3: TGTGCCAGCAGCTTAGCACGCGGCTCCAGCGAGAGCCCCTACGAGCAGTACTTC. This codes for CASSLARGSSESPYEQYF.

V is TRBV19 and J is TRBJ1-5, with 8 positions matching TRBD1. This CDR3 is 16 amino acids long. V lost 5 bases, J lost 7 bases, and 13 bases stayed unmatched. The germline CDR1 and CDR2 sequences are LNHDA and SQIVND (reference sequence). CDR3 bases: TGTGCCAGTAGTGTAGGGGACAGGCCGGTGATCCAGCCCCAGCATTTT. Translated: CASSVGDRPVIQPQHF.

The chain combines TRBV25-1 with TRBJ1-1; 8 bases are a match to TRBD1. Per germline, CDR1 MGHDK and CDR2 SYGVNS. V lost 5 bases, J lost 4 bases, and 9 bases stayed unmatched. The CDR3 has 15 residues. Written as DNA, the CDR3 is TGTGCCAGCAGTTCTAGCGGAACAGGGGGCACTGAAGCTTTCTTT. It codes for CASSSSGTGGTEAFF.

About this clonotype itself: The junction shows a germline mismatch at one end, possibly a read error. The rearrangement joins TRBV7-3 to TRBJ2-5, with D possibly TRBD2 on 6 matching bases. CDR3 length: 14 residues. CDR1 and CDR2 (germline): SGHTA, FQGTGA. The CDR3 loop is CASSWGEAEETQYF. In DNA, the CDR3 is TGTGCCAGTAGCTGGGGGGAGGCGGAAGAGACCCAGTACTTC.

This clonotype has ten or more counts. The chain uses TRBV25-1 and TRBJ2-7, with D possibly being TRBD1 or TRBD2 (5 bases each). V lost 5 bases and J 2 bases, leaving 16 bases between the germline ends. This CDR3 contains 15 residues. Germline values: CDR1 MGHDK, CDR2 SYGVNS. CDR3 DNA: TGTGCCAGCAGTAGAATAGGGGACCCCACCTACGAGCAGTACTTC. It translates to CASSRIGDPTYEQYF.

CDR3 amino acids: CASQWQGFGEQYF. The DNA of the CDR3 is TGTGCCAGTCAGTGGCAGGGGTTTGGCGAGCAGTACTTC. The chain links TRBV5-5 to TRBJ2-7; maybe TRBD1 (6 bases). Trimming shortened V by 8 bases and J by 6 bases, and 18 bases separated the two germline ends. Germline CDR1 is SGHKS and CDR2 is YYEKEE (reference sequence). This CDR3 has 13 residues.

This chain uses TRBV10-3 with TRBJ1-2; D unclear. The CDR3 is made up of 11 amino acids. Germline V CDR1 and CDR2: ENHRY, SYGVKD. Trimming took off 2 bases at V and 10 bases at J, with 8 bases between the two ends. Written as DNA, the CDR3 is TGTGCCATCAGTGAGGGGTTAGACTACACCTTC. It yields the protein CAISEGLDYTF.

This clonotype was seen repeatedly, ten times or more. CDR3 region: CAIKGQGIGNTIYF. The CDR3 DNA reads TGTGCCATCAAAGGACAGGGAATAGGAAACACCATATATTTT. V usage is TRBV10-3 and J usage is TRBJ1-3; 8 nucleotides agree with TRBD1. V trimming: 7 bases; J trimming: 4 bases; junction bases outside the gene matches: 6. The CDR3 consists of 14 residues. Germline V gives CDR1 ENHRY, CDR2 SYGVKD.

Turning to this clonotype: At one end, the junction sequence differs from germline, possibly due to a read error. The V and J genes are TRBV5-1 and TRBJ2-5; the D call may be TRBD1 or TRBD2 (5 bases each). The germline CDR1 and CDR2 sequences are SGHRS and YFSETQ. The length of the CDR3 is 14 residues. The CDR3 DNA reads TGCGCCAGCAGGTTGGACTTAAGGGGTGAGACCCAGTACTTC. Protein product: CASRLDLRGETQYF.

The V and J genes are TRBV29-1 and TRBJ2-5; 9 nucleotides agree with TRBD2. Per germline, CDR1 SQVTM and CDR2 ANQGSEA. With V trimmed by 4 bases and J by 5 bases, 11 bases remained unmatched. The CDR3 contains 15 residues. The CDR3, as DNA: TGCAGCGTTGGTCGTGTAGCGGGGGTTCGGGAGACCCAGTACTTC. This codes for CSVGRVAGVRETQYF.

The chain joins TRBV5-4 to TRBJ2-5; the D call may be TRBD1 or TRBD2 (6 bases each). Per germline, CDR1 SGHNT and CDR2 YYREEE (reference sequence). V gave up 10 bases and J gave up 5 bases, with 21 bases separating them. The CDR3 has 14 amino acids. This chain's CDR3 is CACPQRGAGETQYF. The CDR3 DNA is TGTGCCTGTCCCCAAAGGGGGGCCGGGGAGACCCAGTACTTC.

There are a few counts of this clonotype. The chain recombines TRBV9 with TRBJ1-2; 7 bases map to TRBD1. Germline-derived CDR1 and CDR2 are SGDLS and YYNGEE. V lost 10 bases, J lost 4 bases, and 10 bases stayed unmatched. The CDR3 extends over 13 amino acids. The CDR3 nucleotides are TGTGCCGGTACCGGGACAGTCGGCTATGGCTACACCTTC. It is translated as CAGTGTVGYGYTF.

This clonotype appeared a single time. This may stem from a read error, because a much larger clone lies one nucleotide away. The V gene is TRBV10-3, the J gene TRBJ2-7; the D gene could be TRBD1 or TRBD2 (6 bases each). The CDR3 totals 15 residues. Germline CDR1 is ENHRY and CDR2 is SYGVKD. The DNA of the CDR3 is TGTGCCATCAGTGCGGGGGCACCGACCTATTACGCGCAGTACTTC. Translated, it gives CAISAGAPTYYAQYF.

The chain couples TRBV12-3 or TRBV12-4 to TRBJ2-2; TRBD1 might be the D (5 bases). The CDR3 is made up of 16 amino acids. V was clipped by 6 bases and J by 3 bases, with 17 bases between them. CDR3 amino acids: CASSLPDRIDTGELFF. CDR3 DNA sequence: TGTGCCAGCAGCCTCCCAGACAGAATTGACACCGGGGAGCTGTTTTTT.

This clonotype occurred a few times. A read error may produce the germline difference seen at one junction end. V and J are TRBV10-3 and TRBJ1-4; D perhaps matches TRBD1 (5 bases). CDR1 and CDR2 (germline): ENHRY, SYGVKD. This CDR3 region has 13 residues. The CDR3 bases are TGTGCCAGCAGTTATCGCAGGGACGAAAAACTGTTTTTT. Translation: CASSYRRDEKLFF.

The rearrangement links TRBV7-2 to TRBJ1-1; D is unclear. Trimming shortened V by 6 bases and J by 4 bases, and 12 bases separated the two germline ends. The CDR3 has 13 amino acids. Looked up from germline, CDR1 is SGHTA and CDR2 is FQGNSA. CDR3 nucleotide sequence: TGTGCCAGCAGTCAAAGTCTTGTCACTGAAGCTTTCTTT. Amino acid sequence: CASSQSLVTEAFF.

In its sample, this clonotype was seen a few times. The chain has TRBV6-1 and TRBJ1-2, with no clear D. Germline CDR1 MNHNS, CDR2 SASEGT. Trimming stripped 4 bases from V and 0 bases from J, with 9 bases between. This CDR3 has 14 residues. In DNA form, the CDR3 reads TGTGCCAGCAGTGCGACACCCTCTAACTATGGCTACACCTTC. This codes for CASSATPSNYGYTF.

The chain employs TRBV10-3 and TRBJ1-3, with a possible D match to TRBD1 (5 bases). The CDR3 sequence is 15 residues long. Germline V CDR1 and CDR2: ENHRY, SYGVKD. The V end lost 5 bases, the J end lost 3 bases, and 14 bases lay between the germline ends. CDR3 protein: CAISQGGSRGNTIYF. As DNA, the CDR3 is TGTGCCATCAGTCAGGGCGGCTCTCGTGGAAACACCATATATTTT.

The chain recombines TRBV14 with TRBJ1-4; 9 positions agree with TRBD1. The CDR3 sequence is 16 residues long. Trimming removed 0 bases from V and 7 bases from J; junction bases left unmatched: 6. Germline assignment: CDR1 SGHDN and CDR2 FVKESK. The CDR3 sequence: CASSQDWGQGFEKLFF. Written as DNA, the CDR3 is TGTGCCAGCAGCCAAGATTGGGGACAGGGTTTTGAAAAACTGTTTTTT.

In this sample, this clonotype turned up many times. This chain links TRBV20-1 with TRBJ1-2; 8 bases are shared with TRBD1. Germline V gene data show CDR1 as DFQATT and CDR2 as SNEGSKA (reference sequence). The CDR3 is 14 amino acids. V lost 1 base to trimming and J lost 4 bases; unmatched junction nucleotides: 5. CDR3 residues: CSARATGVSYGYTF. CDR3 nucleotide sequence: TGCAGTGCTAGAGCGACAGGGGTGAGCTATGGCTACACCTTC.

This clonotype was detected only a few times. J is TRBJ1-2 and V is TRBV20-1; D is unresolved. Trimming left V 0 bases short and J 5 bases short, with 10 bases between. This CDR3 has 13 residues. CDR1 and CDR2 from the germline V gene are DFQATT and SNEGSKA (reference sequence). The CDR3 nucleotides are TGCAGTGCTAGAGACAGGACGGATTATGGCTACACCTTC. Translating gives CSARDRTDYGYTF.

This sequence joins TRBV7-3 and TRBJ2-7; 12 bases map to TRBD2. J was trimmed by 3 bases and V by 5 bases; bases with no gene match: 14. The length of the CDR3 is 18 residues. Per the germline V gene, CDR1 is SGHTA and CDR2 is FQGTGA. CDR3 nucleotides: TGTGCCAGCAGCCGGACGACTAGCGGGGGTCCCGAGAGCTACGAGCAGTACTTC. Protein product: CASSRTTSGGPESYEQYF.

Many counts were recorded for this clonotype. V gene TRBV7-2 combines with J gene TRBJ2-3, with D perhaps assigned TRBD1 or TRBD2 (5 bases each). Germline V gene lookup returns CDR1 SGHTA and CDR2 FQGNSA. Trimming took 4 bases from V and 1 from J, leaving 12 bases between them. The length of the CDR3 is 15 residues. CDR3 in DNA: TGTGCCAGCAGCTCGAGGGACGGTCGCACAGATACGCAGTATTTT. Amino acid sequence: CASSSRDGRTDTQYF.